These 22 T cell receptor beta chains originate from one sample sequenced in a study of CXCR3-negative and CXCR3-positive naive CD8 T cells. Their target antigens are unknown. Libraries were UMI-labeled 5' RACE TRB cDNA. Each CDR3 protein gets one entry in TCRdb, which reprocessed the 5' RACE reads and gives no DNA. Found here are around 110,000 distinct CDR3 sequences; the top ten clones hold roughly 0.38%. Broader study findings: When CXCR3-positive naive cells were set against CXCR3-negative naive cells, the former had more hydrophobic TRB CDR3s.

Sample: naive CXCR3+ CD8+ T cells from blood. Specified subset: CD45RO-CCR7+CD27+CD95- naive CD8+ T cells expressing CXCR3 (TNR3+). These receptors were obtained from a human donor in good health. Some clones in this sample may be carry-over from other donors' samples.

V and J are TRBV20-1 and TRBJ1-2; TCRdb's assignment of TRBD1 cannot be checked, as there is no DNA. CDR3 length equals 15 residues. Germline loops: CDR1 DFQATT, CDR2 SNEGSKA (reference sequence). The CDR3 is CSARDGISGSYGYTF.

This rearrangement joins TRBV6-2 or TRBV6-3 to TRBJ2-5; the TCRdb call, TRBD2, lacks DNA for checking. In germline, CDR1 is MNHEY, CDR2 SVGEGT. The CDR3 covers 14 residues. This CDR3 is CASSLLTRQETQYF.

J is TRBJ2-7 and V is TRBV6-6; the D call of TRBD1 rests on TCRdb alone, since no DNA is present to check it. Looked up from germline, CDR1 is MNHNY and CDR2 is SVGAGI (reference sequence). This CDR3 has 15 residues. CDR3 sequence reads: CASLAAGTGAYEQYF.

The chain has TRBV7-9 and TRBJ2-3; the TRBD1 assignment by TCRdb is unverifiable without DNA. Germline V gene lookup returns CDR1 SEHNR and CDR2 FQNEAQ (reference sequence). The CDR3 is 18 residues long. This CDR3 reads CASSSTTGTYLSTDTQYF.

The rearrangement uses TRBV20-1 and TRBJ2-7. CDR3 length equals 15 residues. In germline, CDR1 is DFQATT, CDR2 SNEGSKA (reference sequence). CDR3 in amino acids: CSARDRLRGSYEQYF.

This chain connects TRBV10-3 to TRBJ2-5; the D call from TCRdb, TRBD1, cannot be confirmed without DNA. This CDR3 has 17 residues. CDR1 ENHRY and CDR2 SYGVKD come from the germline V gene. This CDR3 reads CAISDQGAEGHQETQYF.

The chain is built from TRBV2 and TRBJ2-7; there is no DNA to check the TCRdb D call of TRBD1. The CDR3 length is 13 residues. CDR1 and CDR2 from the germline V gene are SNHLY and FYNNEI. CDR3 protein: CASSEVPELEQYF.

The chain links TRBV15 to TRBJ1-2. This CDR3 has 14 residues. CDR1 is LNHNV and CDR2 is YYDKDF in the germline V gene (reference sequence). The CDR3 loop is CATSRDAAVYGYTF.

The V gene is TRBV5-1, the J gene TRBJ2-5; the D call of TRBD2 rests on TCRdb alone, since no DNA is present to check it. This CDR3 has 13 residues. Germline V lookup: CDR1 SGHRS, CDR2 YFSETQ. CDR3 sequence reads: CASSLGGPETQYF. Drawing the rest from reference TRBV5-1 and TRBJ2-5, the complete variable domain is KAGVTQTPRYLIKTRGQQVTLSCSPISGHRSVSWYQQTPGQGLQFLFEYFSETQRNKGNFPGRFSGRQFSNSRSEMNVSTLELGDSALYLCASSLGGPETQYFGPGTRLLVL.

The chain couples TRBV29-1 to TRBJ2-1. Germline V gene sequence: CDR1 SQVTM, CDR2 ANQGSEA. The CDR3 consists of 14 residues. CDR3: CSVASAFTYNEQFF.

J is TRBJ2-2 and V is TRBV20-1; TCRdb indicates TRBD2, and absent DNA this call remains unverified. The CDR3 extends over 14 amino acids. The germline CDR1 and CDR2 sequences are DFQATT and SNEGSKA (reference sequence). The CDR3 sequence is CSASTAEGTGELFF.

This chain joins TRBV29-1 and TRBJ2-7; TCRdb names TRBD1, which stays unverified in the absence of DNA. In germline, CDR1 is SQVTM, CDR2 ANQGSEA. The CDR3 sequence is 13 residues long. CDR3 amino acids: CSVEGTGYYEQYF.

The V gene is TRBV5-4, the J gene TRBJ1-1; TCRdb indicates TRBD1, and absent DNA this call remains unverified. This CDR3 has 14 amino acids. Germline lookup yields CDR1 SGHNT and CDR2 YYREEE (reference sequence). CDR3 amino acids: CASSAWGGSTEAFF.

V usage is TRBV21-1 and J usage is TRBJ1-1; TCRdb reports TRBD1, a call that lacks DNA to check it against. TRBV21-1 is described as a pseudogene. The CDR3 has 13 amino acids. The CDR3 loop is CASSSPGGGEAFF.

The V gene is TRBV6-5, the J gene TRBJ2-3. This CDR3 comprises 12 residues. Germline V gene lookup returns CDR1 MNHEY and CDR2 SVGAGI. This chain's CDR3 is CASGASPDTQYF.

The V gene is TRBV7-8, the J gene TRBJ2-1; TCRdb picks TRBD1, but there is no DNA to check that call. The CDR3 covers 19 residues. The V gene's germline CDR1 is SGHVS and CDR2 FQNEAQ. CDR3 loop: CASSLPPRGGGTPDNEQFF. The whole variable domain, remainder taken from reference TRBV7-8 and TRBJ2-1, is GAGVSQSPRYKVAKRGQDVALRCDPISGHVSLFWYQQALGQGPEFLTYFQNEAQLDKSGLPSDRFFAERPEGSVSTLKIQRTQQEDSAVYLCASSLPPRGGGTPDNEQFFGPGTRLTVL.

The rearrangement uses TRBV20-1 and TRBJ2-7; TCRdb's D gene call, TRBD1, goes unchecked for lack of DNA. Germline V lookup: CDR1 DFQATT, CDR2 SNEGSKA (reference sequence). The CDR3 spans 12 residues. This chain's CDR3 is CSARDRYYEQYF.

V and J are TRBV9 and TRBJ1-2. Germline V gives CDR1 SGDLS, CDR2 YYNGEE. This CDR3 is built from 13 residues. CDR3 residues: CASSQGGLGGYTF.

The CDR3 sequence: CASSLAQGRTTYEQYF. The genes are TRBV7-2 and TRBJ2-7; absent DNA, TCRdb's TRBD1 call cannot be checked. Germline-derived CDR1 and CDR2 are SGHTA and FQGNSA. The CDR3 is 16 residues long.

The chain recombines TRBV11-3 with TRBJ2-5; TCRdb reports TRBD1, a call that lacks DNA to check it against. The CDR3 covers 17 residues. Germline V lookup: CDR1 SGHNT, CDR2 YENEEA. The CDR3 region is CASSLPRAAEPQETQYF.

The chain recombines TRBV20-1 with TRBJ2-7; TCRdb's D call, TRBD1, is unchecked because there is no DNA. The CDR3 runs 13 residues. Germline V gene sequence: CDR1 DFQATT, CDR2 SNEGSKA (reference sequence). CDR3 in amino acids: CSASEAGDYEQYF.

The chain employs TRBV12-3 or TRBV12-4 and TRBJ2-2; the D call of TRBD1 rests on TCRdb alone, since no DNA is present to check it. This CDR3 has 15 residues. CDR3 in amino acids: CASSPPDRPDGELFF.